What follows is one TCR beta chain and its context. Which antigen it targets is not known. Per-base quality was not reported, and no clone a single base away is much larger than it. The time point label, as the study defines it: patch test 1, 2 weeks after DPC sensitization. What the treatment or condition label conveys for this sample: therapeutic diphenylcyclopropenone sensitization with weekly scalp DPC. At every patch-test visit, the blood draw took place before the patch test was put on. Patients were eligible if aged 18 to 70, diagnosed with alopecia and judged suitable for DPC therapy, and pregnant patients were excluded. Unfractionated whole blood was collected in Tempus Blood RNA tubes, and total RNA was extracted from that blood. V and J are truncated by 1 base and 4 bases respectively, leaving an intervening sequence of 11 bases. The CDR3 runs 15 amino acids, cysteine and phenylalanine included. Left in the record is the CDR3 DNA by itself, 45 bases read in frame from the first base. Per the germline V gene, MNHEY is the CDR1 and SVGEGT is the CDR2.

The data belong to a study of human T cells and chemical hapten exposure (dated by TCRdb to the early 2020s). Notes on the research overall: For sensitization, 2% DPC in acetone was applied to a 2 cm by 2 cm area of upper inner arm skin. Blood for TCR sequencing was provided by twenty-nine alopecia patients at one to four time points (pre-sensitization, 2, 6 and 24 weeks). Patch testing on the upper back used Finn chambers containing 0.01% DPC, with scoring done after 6 days according to International Contact Dermatitis Research Group standards. Libraries were pooled for sequencing, and variation in per-sample TCR yields was attributed mainly to small differences in library volumes within the pool. Patient blood was sampled pre-sensitization (week 0) and at 2, 6 and about 24 weeks after DPC sensitization. The study tracked peripheral blood TCR repertoire changes in vivo during primary and secondary sensitization to the hapten diphenylcyclopropenone (DPC) in alopecia patients. Most of the patients in the cohort were female, and the cohort covered alopecia areata with under or over 50% scalp involvement, alopecia totalis and alopecia universalis. Throughout the study period of roughly 24 weeks, patients also received therapeutic DPC doses to the scalp every week.

The research as a whole found: Because every patient had alopecia, a presumed autoimmune disease, the patients' immune response might differ from that of healthy individuals. Patch test score was positively correlated with the number of PT1 expanded TCRs, with significance at thresholds 8, 16 and 32 but not at 4. Repeated subsampling changed both the strength of the expansion versus patch-test correlation and the threshold at which that correlation became significant. Expanded TCRs formed significantly more large CDR3 similarity clusters than pre-sensitization or healthy control sets, consistent with antigen-driven responses. DPC sensitization did not change how many TCRs were above 1 in 1000 frequency, and no evidence was found of alterations in global repertoire structure.

Receptors were amplified or captured by RACE. The sample was run on a NextSeq 500. During library preparation, unique molecular identifiers were attached to individual cDNA molecules so that TCRs could be counted quantitatively and reproducibly. From each blood RNA sample, both TCR alpha and TCR beta chains were sequenced. The original pipeline was this. Samples had a median of about 90,000 TCRs, with a range from about 23,224 to 690,600. The Decombinator software suite was used to annotate the V, J and CDR3 of the TCR reads. For PS versus PT1 abundance plots, all samples were subsampled to the same number of TCRs (28,000). TCRs were defined as expanded if absent before sensitization and observed at least eight times at the 2-week time point. The public reads were reanalyzed by TCRdb: fastp trimming at Q25, MiXCR alignment, in-frame beta chains only. All rows with the same CDR3 protein become a single entry with the most common DNA and genes. The V and J calls, along with clone size, are taken from TCRdb and not from the paper's own processing. The sample profile shows 150,000 to 200,000 distinct CDR3 sequences; more than 14% of them were found once. The top ten clonotypes cover 1.5% to 2% of the sample.

Rearrangement joined TRBV6-2 or TRBV6-3 to TRBJ1-5; there is no confident call for the D gene. The source material was whole blood, sampled in connection with sensitization to the hapten diphenylcyclopropenone (DPC). The TCR comes from a woman aged 25-40 years with alopecia areata. Some clones in this sample may be carry-over from other donors' samples. The CDR3 reads as follows: CASSYYGLGNQPQHF. The DNA sequence is TGTGCCAGCAGTTACTACGGCCTTGGGAATCAGCCCCAGCATTTT.